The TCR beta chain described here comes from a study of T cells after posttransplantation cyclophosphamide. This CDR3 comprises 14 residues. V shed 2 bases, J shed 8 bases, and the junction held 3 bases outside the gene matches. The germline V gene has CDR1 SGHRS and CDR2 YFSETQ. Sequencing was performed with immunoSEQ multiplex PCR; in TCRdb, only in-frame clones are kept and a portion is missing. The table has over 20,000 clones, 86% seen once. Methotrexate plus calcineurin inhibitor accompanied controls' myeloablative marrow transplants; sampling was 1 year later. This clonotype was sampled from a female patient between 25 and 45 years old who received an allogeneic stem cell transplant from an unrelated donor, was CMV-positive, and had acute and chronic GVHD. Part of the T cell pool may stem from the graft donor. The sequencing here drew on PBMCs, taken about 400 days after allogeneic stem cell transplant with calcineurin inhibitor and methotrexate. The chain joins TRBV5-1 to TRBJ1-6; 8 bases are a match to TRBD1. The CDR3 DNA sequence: TGCGCCAGCAGCTTACAGGGGGAGGATTCACCCCTCCACTTT. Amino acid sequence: CASSLQGEDSPLHF.